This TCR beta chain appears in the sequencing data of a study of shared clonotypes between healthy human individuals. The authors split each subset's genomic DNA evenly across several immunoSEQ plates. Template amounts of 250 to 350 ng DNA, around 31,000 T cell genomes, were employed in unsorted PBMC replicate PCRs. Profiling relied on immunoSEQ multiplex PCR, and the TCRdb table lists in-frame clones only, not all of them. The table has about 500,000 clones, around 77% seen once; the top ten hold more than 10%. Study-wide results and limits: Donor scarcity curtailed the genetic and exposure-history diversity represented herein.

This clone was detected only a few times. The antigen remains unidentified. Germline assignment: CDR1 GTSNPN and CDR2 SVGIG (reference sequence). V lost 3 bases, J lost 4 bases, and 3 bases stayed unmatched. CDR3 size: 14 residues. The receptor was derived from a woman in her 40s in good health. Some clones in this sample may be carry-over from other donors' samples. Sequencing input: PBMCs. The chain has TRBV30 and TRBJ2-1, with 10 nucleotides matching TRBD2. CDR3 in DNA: TGTGCCTGGAGACTTAGCGGGGGGTACAATGAGCAGTTCTTC. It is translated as CAWRLSGGYNEQFF.